These T cell receptor beta chains were read from a single sample in a study of blood T cell repertoires in COVID-19. Sequencing was performed with immunoSEQ multiplex PCR; in TCRdb, only in-frame clones are kept and a portion is missing. The table has under 50,000 clones, about 86% seen once. Sequencing used peripheral blood. The receptors shown here come from a man aged 40-55 years with active COVID-19. Both conserved end residues are part of each CDR3. The D gene is left open where the match is weak. Expanded clones are given a class, and other clones once, few, many or no size at all.

j_call: TRBJ2-4; d_call: -; v_call: TRBV27; clone_size: -; cdr3_nt: TGTGCCAGCAGTCTTCGGACAGGAGGGGACATTCAGTACTTC; cdr3_aa: CASSLRTGGDIQYF
j_call: TRBJ2-5; d_call: -; v_call: TRBV11-2; clone_size: -; cdr3_nt: TGTGCCAGCAGCTTGCGGGGCCTAAGAGAAGAGACCCAGTACTTC; cdr3_aa: CASSLRGLREETQYF
j_call: TRBJ1-3; d_call: -; v_call: TRBV6-5; clone_size: -; cdr3_nt: TGTGCCAGCAGGGAGGGGGGGGCTGGAAACACCATATATTTT; cdr3_aa: CASREGGAGNTIYF
j_call: TRBJ1-1; d_call: -; v_call: TRBV12-3/TRBV12-4; clone_size: -; cdr3_nt: TGTGCCAGCACCTCCCTCCAGGGGCCTGAAGCTTTCTTT; cdr3_aa: CASTSLQGPEAFF
j_call: TRBJ2-3; d_call: -; v_call: TRBV4-2; clone_size: once; cdr3_nt: TGTGCCAGCAGCCAAGCCGGAGATACGCAGTATTTT; cdr3_aa: CASSQAGDTQYF
j_call: TRBJ1-2; d_call: -; v_call: TRBV28; clone_size: -; cdr3_nt: TGTGCCAGCAGTTTAGGTACGGACCGGGGTGGCTACACCTTC; cdr3_aa: CASSLGTDRGGYTF
j_call: TRBJ2-1; d_call: TRBD1; v_call: TRBV11-3; clone_size: once; cdr3_nt: TGTGCCAGCAGCCCGGGGACAGGGGATTCGAATAGCTCCTACAATGAGCAGTTCTTC; cdr3_aa: CASSPGTGDSNSSYNEQFF
j_call: TRBJ1-2; d_call: TRBD1; v_call: TRBV18; clone_size: -; cdr3_nt: TGTGCCAGCTCACGGACAGGCTATGGCTACACCTTC; cdr3_aa: CASSRTGYGYTF
j_call: TRBJ1-2; d_call: TRBD1; v_call: TRBV28; clone_size: -; cdr3_nt: TGTGCCAGCAGTTTACCGACAGGGGGCTATGGCTACACCTTC; cdr3_aa: CASSLPTGGYGYTF
j_call: TRBJ2-7; d_call: -; v_call: TRBV7-9; clone_size: -; cdr3_nt: TGTGCCAGCAGCTTAACTACGGGATTATACGAGCAGTACTTC; cdr3_aa: CASSLTTGLYEQYF
j_call: TRBJ1-5; d_call: -; v_call: TRBV28; clone_size: -; cdr3_nt: TGTGCCAGCAGTTTAACGACTGATAGATATCAGCCCCAGCATTTT; cdr3_aa: CASSLTTDRYQPQHF
j_call: TRBJ2-7; d_call: TRBD1; v_call: TRBV6-1; clone_size: -; cdr3_nt: TGTGCCAGCAGTGAAGGAGGGCGACAGGGGCTTACCTCCTACGAGCAGTACTTC; cdr3_aa: CASSEGGRQGLTSYEQYF
j_call: TRBJ1-4; d_call: -; v_call: TRBV30; clone_size: -; cdr3_nt: TGTGCCTGGAGCCCTCGGAATGAAAAACTGTTTTTT; cdr3_aa: CAWSPRNEKLFF
j_call: TRBJ1-2; d_call: -; v_call: TRBV4-2; clone_size: -; cdr3_nt: TGTGCCAGCAGCCAAGACAGGGCAGGAGTCCGCTATGGCTACACCTTC; cdr3_aa: CASSQDRAGVRYGYTF
j_call: TRBJ1-6; d_call: TRBD1; v_call: TRBV3-1/TRBV3-2; clone_size: -; cdr3_nt: TGTGCCAGCAGCCAGGGACAGGGGCAGAATTCACCCCTCCACTTT; cdr3_aa: CASSQGQGQNSPLHF
j_call: TRBJ1-1; d_call: -; v_call: TRBV7-9; clone_size: few; cdr3_nt: TGTGCCAGCAGCTTTTCGTCCGGAGCTGAAGCTTTCTTT; cdr3_aa: CASSFSSGAEAFF
j_call: TRBJ1-1; d_call: -; v_call: TRBV2; clone_size: few; cdr3_nt: TGTGCCAGCAGTAAGGGGGAGAACACTGAAGCTTTCTTT; cdr3_aa: CASSKGENTEAFF
j_call: TRBJ2-3; d_call: -; v_call: TRBV6-5; clone_size: -; cdr3_nt: TGTACCAGCCCCACCGGGAGAACAGATACGCAGTATTTT; cdr3_aa: CTSPTGRTDTQYF
j_call: TRBJ1-2; d_call: TRBD1; v_call: TRBV6-5; clone_size: -; cdr3_nt: TGTGCCAGCAGTTACTCCACCGGGACAGGGTCCGGCTACACCTTC; cdr3_aa: CASSYSTGTGSGYTF
j_call: TRBJ1-1; d_call: TRBD1; v_call: TRBV7-9; clone_size: once; cdr3_nt: TGTGCCAGCAGCCTGGCAGGGGGCCTTTTAGCTTTCTTT; cdr3_aa: CASSLAGGLLAFF
j_call: TRBJ1-5; d_call: TRBD1; v_call: TRBV19; clone_size: -; cdr3_nt: TGTGCCAGTAAGCCAGGGGGCGGCAATCAGCCCCAGCATTTT; cdr3_aa: CASKPGGGNQPQHF
j_call: TRBJ1-1; d_call: -; v_call: TRBV20-1; clone_size: -; cdr3_nt: TGCAGTGCTAGTCTCGGAGGGGTGACTGAAGCTTTCTTT; cdr3_aa: CSASLGGVTEAFF
j_call: TRBJ1-2; d_call: -; v_call: TRBV5-6; clone_size: -; cdr3_nt: TGTGCCAGCAGCTTAAGACAGACCCTTTTTGGCTACACCTTC; cdr3_aa: CASSLRQTLFGYTF
j_call: TRBJ1-4; d_call: TRBD1; v_call: TRBV18; clone_size: -; cdr3_nt: TGTGCCAGCTCAGGACAGGCGGCTTTTGAAAAACTGTTTTTT; cdr3_aa: CASSGQAAFEKLFF
j_call: TRBJ2-7; d_call: TRBD2; v_call: TRBV6-5; clone_size: -; cdr3_nt: TGTGCCAGCAGGACTAGCGGCTCCTACGAGCAGTACTTC; cdr3_aa: CASRTSGSYEQYF
j_call: TRBJ2-7; d_call: TRBD1; v_call: TRBV5-1; clone_size: -; cdr3_nt: TGCGCCAGCAGCCCCCGTACAGGGGATCGACTATACGAGCAGTACTTC; cdr3_aa: CASSPRTGDRLYEQYF
j_call: TRBJ1-1; d_call: -; v_call: TRBV5-1; clone_size: -; cdr3_nt: TGCGCCAGCAGCGCCGCACAGGGATGGGCCACTGAAGCTTTCTTT; cdr3_aa: CASSAAQGWATEAFF
j_call: TRBJ1-3; d_call: TRBD1; v_call: TRBV6-1; clone_size: once; cdr3_nt: TGTGCCAGCAGTGGGCTGACAGGGGCCCGGAGTAGGGGAAACACCATATATTTT; cdr3_aa: CASSGLTGARSRGNTIYF
j_call: TRBJ1-1; d_call: TRBD1; v_call: TRBV19; clone_size: few; cdr3_nt: TGTGCCAGTAGTAACAGGGGAGAAGGGAACACTGAAGCTTTCTTT; cdr3_aa: CASSNRGEGNTEAFF
j_call: TRBJ1-2; d_call: TRBD1; v_call: TRBV6-1; clone_size: once; cdr3_nt: TGTGCCAGCAGTGACAGGGGGCTAGCTAACTATGGCTACACCTTC; cdr3_aa: CASSDRGLANYGYTF
j_call: TRBJ1-1; d_call: TRBD1; v_call: TRBV7-9; clone_size: -; cdr3_nt: TGTGCCAGCAGCTTGACAGGGCAAGAAGCTTTCTTT; cdr3_aa: CASSLTGQEAFF
j_call: TRBJ1-1; d_call: -; v_call: TRBV6-5; clone_size: -; cdr3_nt: TGTGCCAGCAGTTACTCGTACGCGACAGCGAACACTGAAGCTTTCTTT; cdr3_aa: CASSYSYATANTEAFF
j_call: TRBJ2-7; d_call: -; v_call: TRBV7-9; clone_size: -; cdr3_nt: TGTGCCAGCAGCTTTCCGGGTACCCAGACCTACGAGCAGTACTTC; cdr3_aa: CASSFPGTQTYEQYF
j_call: TRBJ2-1; d_call: -; v_call: TRBV7-3; clone_size: -; cdr3_nt: TGTGCCAGCAGCCCGAGGAGGGAGGATGAGCAGTTCTTC; cdr3_aa: CASSPRREDEQFF
j_call: TRBJ2-7; d_call: -; v_call: TRBV3-1/TRBV3-2; clone_size: once; cdr3_nt: TGTGCCAGCAGCCGACAGGTGGGAGGGGAGCAGTACTTC; cdr3_aa: CASSRQVGGEQYF
j_call: TRBJ2-1; d_call: -; v_call: TRBV7-3; clone_size: -; cdr3_nt: TGTGCCAGCAGCTTCAATAGGCAGGGTGGCAATGAGCAGTTCTTC; cdr3_aa: CASSFNRQGGNEQFF
j_call: TRBJ1-2; d_call: TRBD1; v_call: TRBV5-1; clone_size: -; cdr3_nt: TGCGCCAGCAGCTTGGTCTCAGGGGGCGACTATGGCTACACCTTC; cdr3_aa: CASSLVSGGDYGYTF
j_call: TRBJ2-1; d_call: TRBD2; v_call: TRBV4-2; clone_size: -; cdr3_nt: TGTGCCAGCAGCCAAGATTTTACTAGCGGGGACAATGAGCAGTTCTTC; cdr3_aa: CASSQDFTSGDNEQFF
j_call: TRBJ2-7; d_call: -; v_call: TRBV2; clone_size: -; cdr3_nt: TGTGCCAGCAGCCAGACAGTTTACGAGCAGTACTTC; cdr3_aa: CASSQTVYEQYF
j_call: TRBJ2-5; d_call: -; v_call: TRBV4-2; clone_size: -; cdr3_nt: TGTGCCAGCAGCCAAGCGCGGAACCAAGAGACCCAGTACTTC; cdr3_aa: CASSQARNQETQYF
j_call: TRBJ2-7; d_call: TRBD2; v_call: TRBV28; clone_size: once; cdr3_nt: TGTGCCAGCAGCCCGGGACTACCAGGGTACGAGCAGTACTTC; cdr3_aa: CASSPGLPGYEQYF
j_call: TRBJ2-4; d_call: -; v_call: TRBV30; clone_size: -; cdr3_nt: TGTGCCTGGAGGGGCGAGACCTCATCCCAGTACTTC; cdr3_aa: CAWRGETSSQYF
j_call: TRBJ2-7; d_call: -; v_call: TRBV5-1; clone_size: -; cdr3_nt: TGCGCCAGCAGCACCGGTCCCAACTACGAGCAGTACTTC; cdr3_aa: CASSTGPNYEQYF
j_call: TRBJ1-2; d_call: -; v_call: TRBV14; clone_size: -; cdr3_nt: TGTGCCAGCAGCCAAGATAACGGCCGAGGTGGCTACACCTTC; cdr3_aa: CASSQDNGRGGYTF
j_call: TRBJ2-2; d_call: TRBD2; v_call: TRBV5-4; clone_size: -; cdr3_nt: TGTGCCAGCAGCACTTGGGGACTAGTCAGGACCGGGGAGCTGTTTTTT; cdr3_aa: CASSTWGLVRTGELFF
j_call: TRBJ2-3; d_call: TRBD2; v_call: TRBV14; clone_size: -; cdr3_nt: TGTGCCAGCAGCCCTCCTAGCGGGAGGGCCGAGGCAGATACGCAGTATTTT; cdr3_aa: CASSPPSGRAEADTQYF
j_call: TRBJ1-2; d_call: -; v_call: TRBV28; clone_size: -; cdr3_nt: TGTGCCAGCAGTTTACGGAGAGACCCCTATGGCTACACCTTC; cdr3_aa: CASSLRRDPYGYTF
j_call: TRBJ1-4; d_call: -; v_call: TRBV19; clone_size: -; cdr3_nt: TGTGCCAGTAGGCCCCGGACTGGAGAAAAACTGTTTTTT; cdr3_aa: CASRPRTGEKLFF
j_call: TRBJ2-7; d_call: TRBD2; v_call: TRBV2; clone_size: -; cdr3_nt: TGTGCCAGCAGGGATGGGGGGACTACCTACGAGCAGTACTTC; cdr3_aa: CASRDGGTTYEQYF